Presented here are 30 T cell receptor beta chains from one specimen sequenced in a study of CD8 T cells in ankylosing spondylitis (dated by TCRdb to 2016 to 2017). The antigens of these receptors remain unknown. Library construction relied on 5' RACE. Sequencing relied on an Illumina HiSeq 2500. TCRdb redid the processing of the public reads, applying fastp at Q25 and MiXCR, and retained in-frame beta chains. Each record represents a unique CDR3 protein, reported with the most common genes and DNA among its rows. The sample table lists around 130,000 distinct CDR3 sequences, 15% to 20% of them with a count of one. Roughly 30% of the sample belongs to the ten largest clones. Study-wide conclusions, independent of this receptor: A TCR beta motif made up of eight or nine highly homologous amino acid variants appeared to be characteristic of blood from ankylosing spondylitis patients.

The sample taken for sequencing was blood, either unsorted or a sorted T cell fraction (not recorded which). These receptors all come from a male donor with ankylosing spondylitis.

This clonotype showed up just a few times. The chain recombines TRBV4-1 with TRBJ1-1; D remains unclear. The CDR3 has 13 amino acids. Trimming took off 4 bases at V and 5 bases at J, with 11 bases between the two ends. CDR1 and CDR2 (germline): MGHRA, YSYEKL. CDR3 protein: CASSRKAGTEAFF. CDR3 sequence (DNA): TGCGCCAGCAGCCGAAAAGCGGGTACTGAAGCTTTCTTT.

This clonotype was seen only a few times. The chain links TRBV6-4 to TRBJ2-2, with no clear D. V was clipped by 1 base and J by 3 bases, with 3 bases between them. The CDR3 consists of 13 residues. Germline V gene sequence: CDR1 MRHNA, CDR2 SNTAGT. DNA of the CDR3: TGTGCCAGCAGTGACTGGGACACCGGGGAGCTGTTTTTT. Translating it yields CASSDWDTGELFF.

There are a few counts of this clonotype. V and J are TRBV5-1 and TRBJ1-1; D ambiguous. The CDR3 covers 15 residues. V lost 1 base to trimming and J lost 7 bases, with 17 bases between them. Per germline, CDR1 SGHRS and CDR2 YFSETQ. CDR3 nucleotides: TGCGCCAGCAGCTTGTGGGCCCAGAAGAGTGGTGAAGCTTTCTTT. Its translation is CASSLWAQKSGEAFF.

The CDR3 region is CASSLPPDNPYNEQFF. The CDR3 nucleotides read TGTGCCAGCAGCTTGCCTCCGGACAACCCTTACAATGAGCAGTTCTTC. This sequence joins TRBV5-6 and TRBJ2-1, with a tentative D call TRBD1 (5 bases). There are 16 residues in the CDR3. Germline-derived CDR1 and CDR2 are SGHDT and YYEEEE. V was trimmed by 1 base and J by 4 bases, leaving 15 bases between them.

There are a few counts of this clonotype. V gene TRBV5-1 combines with J gene TRBJ2-3; D gene uncertain. Trimming pared 3 bases from V and 0 bases from J, leaving 14 bases between. Germline V gene lookup returns CDR1 SGHRS and CDR2 YFSETQ. The length of the CDR3 is 16 residues. The CDR3 nucleotides read TGCGCCAGCAGCTCCGGACGGAGTACTAGCACAGATACGCAGTATTTT. This codes for CASSSGRSTSTDTQYF.

The rearrangement links TRBV2 to TRBJ1-3; D uncertain. CDR3 length: 15 amino acids. Trimming removed 6 bases from V and 2 bases from J, with 14 bases in between. Per the germline V gene, CDR1 is SNHLY and CDR2 is FYNNEI. CDR3 in amino acids: CASREPASTGNTIYF. The CDR3 DNA sequence: TGTGCCAGCAGGGAACCCGCCAGTACTGGAAACACCATATATTTT.

V usage is TRBV27 and J usage is TRBJ2-1; D is unclear. The V end lost 2 bases, the J end lost 8 bases, and 10 bases lay between the germline ends. Germline CDR1 reads MNHEY; CDR2 reads SMNVEV (reference sequence). The CDR3 totals 13 residues. In DNA, the CDR3 is TGTGCCAGCAGTTTAGGCCCCCCAGATGAGCAGTTCTTC. Its translation is CASSLGPPDEQFF.

This clonotype was seen at least ten times. The gene calls are TRBV12-3 or TRBV12-4 and TRBJ2-1; no firm D call. The CDR3 has 16 residues. The V end lost 1 base, the J end lost 1 base, and 11 bases lay between the germline ends. The CDR3: CASSLEGFLSYNEQFF. Written as DNA, the CDR3 is TGTGCCAGCAGTTTAGAGGGCTTCTTATCCTACAATGAGCAGTTCTTC.

The gene calls are TRBV7-9 and TRBJ1-1, with D hard to call. CDR3 length: 15 amino acids. The germline gives CDR1 SEHNR, CDR2 FQNEAQ (reference sequence). V was pared by 1 base and J by 5 bases, with 14 bases between. Here the CDR3 DNA reads TGTGCCAGCAGCTTAGGCGGCGTGGGCCGTACTGAAGCTTTCTTT. It encodes CASSLGGVGRTEAFF.

This clonotype occurred many times. The rearrangement uses TRBV29-1 and TRBJ2-5, with TRBD2 identical over 8 bases. With V trimmed by 4 bases and J by 1 base, 5 bases remained unmatched. This CDR3 has 14 amino acids. Looked up from germline, CDR1 is SQVTM and CDR2 is ANQGSEA. CDR3 DNA: TGCAGCGTTGTAGGGACTAGGGGCCAAGAGACCCAGTACTTC. It codes for CSVVGTRGQETQYF. Full variable domain (missing parts from reference TRBV29-1 and TRBJ2-5): SAVISQKPSRDICQRGTSLTIQCQVDSQVTMMFWYRQQPGQSLTLIATANQGSEATYESGFVIDKFPISRPNLTFSTLTVSNMSPEDSSIYLCSVVGTRGQETQYFGPGTRLLVL.

This clonotype was detected a few times. This rearrangement joins TRBV12-3 or TRBV12-4 to TRBJ2-1; 10 positions agree with TRBD2. This CDR3 is built from 15 residues. Trimming cost V 6 bases and J 7 bases; bases outside gene matches: 9. As DNA, the CDR3 is TGTGCCAGCAGCCCCACTAGCGGGACGAGTAATGAGCAGTTCTTC. Its translation is CASSPTSGTSNEQFF.

This clonotype was seen at least ten times. This chain links TRBV29-1 with TRBJ2-1, with D possibly called TRBD1 or TRBD2 (5 bases each). The ends were cut back, 2 bases at V and 0 bases at J, with 11 bases in the middle. Per the germline V gene, CDR1 is SQVTM and CDR2 is ANQGSEA. The CDR3 length is 15 residues. This CDR3 is CSVEWDDNSYNEQFF. CDR3 bases: TGCAGCGTTGAATGGGACGACAACTCCTACAATGAGCAGTTCTTC.

The J gene is TRBJ2-7, the V gene TRBV29-1; D is unresolved. Trimming took off 1 base at V and 0 bases at J, with 13 bases between the two ends. Looked up from germline, CDR1 is SQVTM and CDR2 is ANQGSEA. The CDR3 consists of 15 residues. For the CDR3, the DNA is TGCAGCGTTGAAGGCGGATACGCTAGCTCCTACGAGCAGTACTTC. It codes for CSVEGGYASSYEQYF.

A few counts support this clonotype. This chain connects TRBV28 to TRBJ2-7; a weak D match, TRBD1 (6 bases). This CDR3 region has 14 residues. V shed 2 bases and J shed 3 bases, with 11 bases lying between them. In germline, CDR1 is MDHEN, CDR2 SYDVKM. CDR3 loop: CASSLHRAHYEQYF. CDR3 bases: TGTGCCAGCAGTTTACACAGGGCCCACTACGAGCAGTACTTC.

V and J are TRBV5-4 and TRBJ1-4, with 9 bases identical to TRBD1. V gave up 4 bases and J gave up 8 bases; unmatched junction bases: 6. The CDR3 contains 14 residues. Germline lookup yields CDR1 SGHNT and CDR2 YYREEE (reference sequence). CDR3 amino acids: CASSNRDRAEKLFF. DNA for the CDR3: TGTGCCAGCAGCAACCGGGACAGGGCCGAAAAACTGTTTTTT.

V usage is TRBV10-1 and J usage is TRBJ2-2; 9 bases align to TRBD1. The CDR3 is made up of 15 amino acids. J gave up 5 bases and V 3 bases, and 4 bases lay outside the gene matches. Germline assignment: CDR1 WNHNN and CDR2 SYGVQD (reference sequence). The CDR3 region has the DNA TGCGCCAGCAGTGATCCGGGACAGGGAACCGGGGAGCTGTTTTTT. Its translation: CASSDPGQGTGELFF.

This sequence joins TRBV7-2 and TRBJ2-1; D gene uncertain. CDR1 and CDR2 from the germline V gene are SGHTA and FQGNSA. The germline V and J ends were trimmed by 3 bases and 10 bases, with 7 bases remaining between them. This CDR3 region has 11 residues. CDR3 sequence reads: CASSFTTEQFF. CDR3 nucleotide sequence: TGTGCCAGCAGCTTTACCACAGAGCAGTTCTTC.

The rearrangement uses TRBV5-1 and TRBJ2-1; D is possibly TRBD1 (6 bases). Germline assignment: CDR1 SGHRS and CDR2 YFSETQ. The CDR3 has 12 amino acids. V was shortened by 2 bases and J by 8 bases, with 8 bases between the two germline ends. CDR3 DNA sequence: TGCGCCAGCAGCTTACAGGGCGATGAGCAGTTCTTC. It specifies CASSLQGDEQFF.

In this sample, this clonotype turned up a few times. V is TRBV12-3 or TRBV12-4 and J is TRBJ2-7; D call uncertain. Trimming removed 0 bases from V and 5 bases from J, with 8 bases in between. This CDR3 is built from 13 residues. The chain's CDR3 is CASSLAGTDEQYF. The CDR3 DNA follows: TGTGCCAGCAGTTTAGCTGGTACTGACGAGCAGTACTTC.

This clonotype was recorded many times. CDR3 bases: TGTGCCAGCAGCTCCGGACTAGCGGGATACGAGCAGTACTTC. It is translated as CASSSGLAGYEQYF. The chain couples TRBV7-9 to TRBJ2-7, with 12 bases matching TRBD2. This CDR3 has 14 amino acids. The V gene's germline CDR1 is SEHNR and CDR2 FQNEAQ (reference sequence). The V gene end was trimmed by 4 bases and the J gene end by 4 bases; junction bases not matched to a gene: 2. Complete variable domain (other parts from reference TRBV7-9 and TRBJ2-7): DTGVSQNPRHKITKRGQNVTFRCDPISEHNRLYWYRQTLGQGPEFLTYFQNEAQLEKSRLLSDRFSAERPKGSFSTLEIQRTEQGDSAMYLCASSSGLAGYEQYFGPGTRLTVT.

This clonotype was recorded at least ten times. The CDR3 protein is CSVEAYNYNEQFF. CDR3 bases: TGCAGCGTTGAGGCCTACAACTACAATGAGCAGTTCTTC. This chain uses TRBV29-1 with TRBJ2-1; D is unclear. Trimming removed 3 bases from V and 3 bases from J, with 9 bases in between. This CDR3 has 13 residues. CDR1 is SQVTM, CDR2 ANQGSEA, per germline.

The genes are TRBV13 and TRBJ2-5; D could derive from TRBD1 or TRBD2 (6 bases each). Germline CDR1 PRHDT, CDR2 FYEKMQ (reference sequence). CDR3 length equals 14 residues. Trimming shortened V by 3 bases and J by 5 bases, and 13 bases separated the two germline ends. DNA for the CDR3: TGTGCCAGCAGCTTTCGGGGGCGCATGGAGACCCAGTACTTC. This codes for CASSFRGRMETQYF.

This chain connects TRBV7-9 to TRBJ2-7; tentatively, D is TRBD2 (6 bases). V lost 7 bases and J 4 bases, leaving 17 bases between the germline ends. CDR1 and CDR2 from the germline V gene are SEHNR and FQNEAQ (reference sequence). The CDR3 loop spans 14 amino acids. CDR3 nucleotide sequence: TGTGCCAGCACCCCTTCGGGGGTAACTTACGAGCAGTACTTC. This gives the protein CASTPSGVTYEQYF.

Only a few counts were recorded for this clonotype. The chain combines TRBV4-1 with TRBJ2-1; D unclear. Germline CDR1 MGHRA, CDR2 YSYEKL. This CDR3 is built from 12 residues. V lost 1 base and J lost 5, with 3 bases in between. In nucleotides, the CDR3 is TGCGCCAGCAGCCAAGTGGACAATGAGCAGTTCTTC. Its translation is CASSQVDNEQFF.

The genes are TRBV10-2 and TRBJ2-1, with D perhaps TRBD1 (5 bases). Trimming cost V 6 bases and J 8 bases, with 11 bases left between them. Germline V gene data show CDR1 as WSHSY and CDR2 as SAAADI. The CDR3 runs 12 residues. In DNA, the CDR3 is TGCGCCAGCAGGGACATAGCTCATGAGCAGTTCTTC. As protein: CASRDIAHEQFF.

The chain links TRBV19 to TRBJ2-1; D remains ambiguous. There are 14 residues in the CDR3. Trimming shortened V by 1 base and J by 7 bases, and 11 bases separated the two germline ends. The germline CDR1 and CDR2 sequences are LNHDA and SQIVND (reference sequence). The CDR3 nucleotides read TGTGCCAGTAGTATAGCTATCAGCTTAAATGAGCAGTTCTTC. Translation: CASSIAISLNEQFF.

The chain joins TRBV20-1 to TRBJ2-1; D not certain. CDR3 length: 15 residues. Germline-derived CDR1 and CDR2 are DFQATT and SNEGSKA (reference sequence). V lost 0 bases, J lost 4 bases, and 13 bases lay in between. The CDR3 sequence: CSAREAERSYNEQFF. The CDR3 coding sequence is TGCAGTGCTAGAGAAGCAGAGAGGAGTTACAATGAGCAGTTCTTC.

This chain joins TRBV28 and TRBJ2-5; a possible D gene is TRBD2 (6 bases). The CDR3 is 13 amino acids. The V gene's germline CDR1 is MDHEN and CDR2 SYDVKM. V lost 9 bases and J 0 bases, leaving 11 bases between the germline ends. CDR3 DNA: TGTGCCAGGACTAGGCCGGACCAAGAGACCCAGTACTTC. Its translation: CARTRPDQETQYF.

On this clonotype: Sequence at one end of the junction differs from germline and may be a read error. This chain uses TRBV7-7 with TRBJ2-2; maybe TRBD2 (6 bases). The CDR3 spans 14 residues. Germline loops: CDR1 SSHAT, CDR2 FNYEAQ (reference sequence). In nucleotides, the CDR3 is TGTGCTAGCAAACGGCGGGGCAACACCGGGGAGCTGTTTTTT. This translates into CASKRRGNTGELFF.

This sequence joins TRBV4-2 and TRBJ2-7, with 7 bases aligning to TRBD2. Trimming at V came to 3 bases and at J to 3 bases, leaving 5 bases not matched to a gene. The length of the CDR3 is 14 residues. The germline V gene encodes CDR1 LGHNA and CDR2 YNFKEQ. CDR3 amino acids: CASSQGTTFYEQYF. CDR3 coding DNA: TGTGCCAGCAGCCAGGGGACTACTTTCTACGAGCAGTACTTC.